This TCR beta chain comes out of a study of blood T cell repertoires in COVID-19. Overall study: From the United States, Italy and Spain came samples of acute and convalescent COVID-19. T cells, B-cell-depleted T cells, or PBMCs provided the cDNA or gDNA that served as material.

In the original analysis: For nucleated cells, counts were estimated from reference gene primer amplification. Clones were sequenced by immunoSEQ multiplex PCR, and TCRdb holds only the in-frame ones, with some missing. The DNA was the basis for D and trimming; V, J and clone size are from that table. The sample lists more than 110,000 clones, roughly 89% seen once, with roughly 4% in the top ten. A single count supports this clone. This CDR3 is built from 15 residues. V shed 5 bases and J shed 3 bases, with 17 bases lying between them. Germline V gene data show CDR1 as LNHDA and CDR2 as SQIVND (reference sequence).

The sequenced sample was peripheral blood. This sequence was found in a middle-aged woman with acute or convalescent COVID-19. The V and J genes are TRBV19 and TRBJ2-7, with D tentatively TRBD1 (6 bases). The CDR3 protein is CASSPTGKRHYEQYF. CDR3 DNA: TGTGCCAGTAGTCCCACAGGGAAAAGGCACTACGAGCAGTACTTC.